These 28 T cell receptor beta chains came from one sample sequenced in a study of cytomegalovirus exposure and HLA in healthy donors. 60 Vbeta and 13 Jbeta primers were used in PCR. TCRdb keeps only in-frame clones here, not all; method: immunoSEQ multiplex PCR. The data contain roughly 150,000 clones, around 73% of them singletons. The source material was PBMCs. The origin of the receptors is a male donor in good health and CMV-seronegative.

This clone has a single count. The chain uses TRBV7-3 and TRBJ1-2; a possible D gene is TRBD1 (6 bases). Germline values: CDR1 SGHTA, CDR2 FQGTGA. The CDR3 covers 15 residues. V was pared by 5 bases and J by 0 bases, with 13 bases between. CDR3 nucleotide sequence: TGTGCCAGCAGCCCGGACAGCACCGCTAACTATGGCTACACCTTC. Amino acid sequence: CASSPDSTANYGYTF.

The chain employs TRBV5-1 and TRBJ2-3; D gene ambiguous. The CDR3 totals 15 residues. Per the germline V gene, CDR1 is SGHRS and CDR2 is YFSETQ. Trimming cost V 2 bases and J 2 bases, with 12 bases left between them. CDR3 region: CASSFWNGDTDTQYF. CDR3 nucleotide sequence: TGCGCCAGCAGCTTTTGGAACGGAGACACAGATACGCAGTATTTT.

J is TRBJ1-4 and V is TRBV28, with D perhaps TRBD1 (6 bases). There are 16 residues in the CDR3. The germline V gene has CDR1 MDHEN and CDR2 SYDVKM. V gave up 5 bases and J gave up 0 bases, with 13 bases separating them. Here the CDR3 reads CASSPFQGSTNEKLFF. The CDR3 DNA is TGTGCCAGCAGTCCTTTCCAGGGGTCAACTAATGAAAAACTGTTTTTT.

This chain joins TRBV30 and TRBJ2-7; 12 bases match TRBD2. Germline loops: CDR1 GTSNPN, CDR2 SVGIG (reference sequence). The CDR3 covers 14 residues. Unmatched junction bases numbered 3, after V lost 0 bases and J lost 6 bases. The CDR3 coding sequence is TGTGCCTGGAGTGTACTACTAGCGGGAGGCGAGCAGTACTTC. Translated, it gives CAWSVLLAGGEQYF.

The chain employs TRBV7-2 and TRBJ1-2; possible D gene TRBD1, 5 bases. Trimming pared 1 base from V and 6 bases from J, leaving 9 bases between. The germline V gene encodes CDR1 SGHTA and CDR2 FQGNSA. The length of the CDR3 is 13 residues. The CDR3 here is CASSLGSGNGYTF. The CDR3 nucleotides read TGTGCCAGCAGCTTAGGGTCAGGGAATGGCTACACCTTC. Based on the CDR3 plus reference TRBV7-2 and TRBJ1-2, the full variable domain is GAGVSQSPSNKVTEKGKDVELRCDPISGHTALYWYRQSLGQGLEFLIYFQGNSAPDKSGLPSDRFSAERTGGSVSTLTIQRTQQEDSAVYLCASSLGSGNGYTFGSGTRLTVV.

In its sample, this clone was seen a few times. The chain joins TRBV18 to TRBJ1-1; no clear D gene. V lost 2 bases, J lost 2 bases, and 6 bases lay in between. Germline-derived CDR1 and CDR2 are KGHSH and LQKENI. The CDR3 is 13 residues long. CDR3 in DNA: TGTGCCAGCTCACCAACACGAAACACTGAAGCTTTCTTT. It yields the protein CASSPTRNTEAFF.

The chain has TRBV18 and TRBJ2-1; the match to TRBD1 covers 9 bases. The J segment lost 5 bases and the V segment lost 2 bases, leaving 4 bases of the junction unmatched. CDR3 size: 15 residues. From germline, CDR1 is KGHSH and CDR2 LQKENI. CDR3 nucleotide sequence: TGTGCCAGCTCACCAGAACAGGGGGCTGACAATGAGCAGTTCTTC. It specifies CASSPEQGADNEQFF. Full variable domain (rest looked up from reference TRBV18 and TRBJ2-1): NAGVMQNPRHLVRRRGQEARLRCSPMKGHSHVYWYRQLPEEGLKFMVYLQKENIIDESGMPKERFSAEFPKEGPSILRIQQVVRGDSAAYFCASSPEQGADNEQFFGPGTRLTVL.

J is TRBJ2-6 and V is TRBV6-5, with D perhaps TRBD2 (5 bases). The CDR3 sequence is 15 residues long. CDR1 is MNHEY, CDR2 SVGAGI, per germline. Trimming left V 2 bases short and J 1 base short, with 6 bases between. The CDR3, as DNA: TGTGCCAGCAGTTACAGAGGGTCTGGGGCCAACGTCCTGACTTTC. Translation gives CASSYRGSGANVLTF.

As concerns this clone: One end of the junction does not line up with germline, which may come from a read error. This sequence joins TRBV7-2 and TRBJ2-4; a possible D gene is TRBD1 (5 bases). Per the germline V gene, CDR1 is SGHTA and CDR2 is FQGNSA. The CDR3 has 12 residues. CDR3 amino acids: CASSLDGASFNF. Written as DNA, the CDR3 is TGTGCCAGCAGCTTAGATGGGGCCTCTTTCAACTTC.

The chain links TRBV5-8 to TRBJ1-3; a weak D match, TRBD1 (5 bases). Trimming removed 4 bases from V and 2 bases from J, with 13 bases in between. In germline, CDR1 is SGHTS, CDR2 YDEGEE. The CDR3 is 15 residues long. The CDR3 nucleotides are TGTGCCAGCAGCCTAGGAACGGGGGCTGGAAACACCATATATTTT. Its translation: CASSLGTGAGNTIYF.

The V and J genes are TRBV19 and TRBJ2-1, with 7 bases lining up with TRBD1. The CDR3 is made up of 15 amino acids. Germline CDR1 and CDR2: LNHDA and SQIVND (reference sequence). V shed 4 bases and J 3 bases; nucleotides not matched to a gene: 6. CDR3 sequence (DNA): TGTGCCAGTAGTAAACCGGGACAGAGCTACAATGAGCAGTTCTTC. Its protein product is CASSKPGQSYNEQFF. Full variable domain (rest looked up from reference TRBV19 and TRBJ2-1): DGGITQSPKYLFRKEGQNVTLSCEQNLNHDAMYWYRQDPGQGLRLIYYSQIVNDFQKGDIAEGYSVSREKKESFPLTVTSAQKNPTAFYLCASSKPGQSYNEQFFGPGTRLTVL.

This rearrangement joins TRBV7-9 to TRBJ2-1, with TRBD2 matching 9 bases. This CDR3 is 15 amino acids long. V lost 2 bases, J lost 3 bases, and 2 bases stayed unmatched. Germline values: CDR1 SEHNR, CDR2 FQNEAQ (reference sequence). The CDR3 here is CASSLLAGSYNEQFF. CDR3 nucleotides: TGTGCCAGCAGCTTACTAGCGGGGAGCTACAATGAGCAGTTCTTC.

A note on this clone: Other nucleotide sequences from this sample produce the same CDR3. This CDR3 is CASKQGGVHEQYF. CDR3 nucleotide sequence: TGTGCCAGCAAACAGGGGGGCGTCCACGAGCAGTACTTC. The chain uses TRBV7-2 and TRBJ2-7; 8 nucleotides line up with TRBD1. The length of the CDR3 is 13 residues. Germline CDR1 reads SGHTA; CDR2 reads FQGNSA. J lost 5 bases, V lost 7 bases, and 7 bases had no gene match.

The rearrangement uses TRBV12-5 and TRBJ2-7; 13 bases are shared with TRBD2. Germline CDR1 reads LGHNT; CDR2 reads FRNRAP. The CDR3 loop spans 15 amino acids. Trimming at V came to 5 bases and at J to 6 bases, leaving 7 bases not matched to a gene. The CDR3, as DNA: TGTGCTAGTGGTACCGGACTAGCGGGAGCAGGCGAGCAGTACTTC. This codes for CASGTGLAGAGEQYF.

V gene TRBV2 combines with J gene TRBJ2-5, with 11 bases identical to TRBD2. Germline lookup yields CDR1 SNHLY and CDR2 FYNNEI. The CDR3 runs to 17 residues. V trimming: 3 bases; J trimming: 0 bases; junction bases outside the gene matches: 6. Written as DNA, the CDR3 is TGTGCCAGCAGTGATGTCATACTAGCGGGGGACCAAGAGACCCAGTACTTC. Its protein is CASSDVILAGDQETQYF.

The CDR3 nucleotides read TGTGCCAGCAGACCCGGGACAGGGGGGACTGAAGCTTTCTTT. Translating it yields CASRPGTGGTEAFF. The rearrangement uses TRBV2 and TRBJ1-1; 11 bases fit TRBD1. Germline CDR1 reads SNHLY; CDR2 reads FYNNEI. V lost 6 bases and J lost 5; bases outside the gene matches: 5. CDR3 length equals 14 residues.

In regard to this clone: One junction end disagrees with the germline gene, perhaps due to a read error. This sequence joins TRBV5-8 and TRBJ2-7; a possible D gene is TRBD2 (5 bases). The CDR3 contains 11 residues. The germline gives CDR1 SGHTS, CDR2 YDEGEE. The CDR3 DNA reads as TGTGCCGGCAGATTCGGACTTGGGCAGTACTTC. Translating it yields CAGRFGLGQYF. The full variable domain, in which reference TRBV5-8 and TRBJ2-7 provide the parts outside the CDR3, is EAGVTQSPTHLIKTRGQQATLRCSPISGHTSVYWYQQALGLGLQFLLWYDEGEERNRGNFPPRFSGRQFPNYSSELNVNALELEDSALYLCAGRFGLGQYFGPGTRLTVT.

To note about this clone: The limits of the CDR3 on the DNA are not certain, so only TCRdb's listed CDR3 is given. The CDR3 loop is CASSVGGGTKQLF. The chain couples TRBV9 to TRBJ2-1; no check of the table's D call, TRBD2, against the DNA was made. The CDR3 spans 13 amino acids, including both terminal residues. CDR1 is SGDLS and CDR2 is YYNGEE in the germline V gene.

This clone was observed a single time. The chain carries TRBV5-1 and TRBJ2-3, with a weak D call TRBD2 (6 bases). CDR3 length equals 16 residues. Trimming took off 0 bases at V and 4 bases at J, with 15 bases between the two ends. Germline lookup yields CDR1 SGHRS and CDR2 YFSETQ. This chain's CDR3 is CASSLAGGSRADTQYF. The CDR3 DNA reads TGCGCCAGCAGCTTGGCCGGAGGGAGTAGGGCAGATACGCAGTATTTT.

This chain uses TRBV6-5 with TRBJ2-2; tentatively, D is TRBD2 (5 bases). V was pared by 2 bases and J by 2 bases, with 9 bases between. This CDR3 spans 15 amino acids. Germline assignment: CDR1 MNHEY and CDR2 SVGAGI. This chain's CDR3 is CASSYVGENTGELFF. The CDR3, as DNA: TGTGCCAGCAGTTACGTCGGGGAAAACACCGGGGAGCTGTTTTTT.

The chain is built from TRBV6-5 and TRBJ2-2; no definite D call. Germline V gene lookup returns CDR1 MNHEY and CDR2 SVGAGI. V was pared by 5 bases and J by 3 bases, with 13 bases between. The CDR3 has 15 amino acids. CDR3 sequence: CASSVENRYTGELFF. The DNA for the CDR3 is TGTGCCAGCAGTGTCGAGAACAGATACACCGGGGAGCTGTTTTTT.

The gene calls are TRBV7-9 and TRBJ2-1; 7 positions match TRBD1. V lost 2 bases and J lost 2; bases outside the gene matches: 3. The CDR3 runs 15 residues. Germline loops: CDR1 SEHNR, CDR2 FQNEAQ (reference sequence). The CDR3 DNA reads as TGTGCCAGCAGCTTACGACAGGGAACCTACAATGAGCAGTTCTTC. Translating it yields CASSLRQGTYNEQFF.

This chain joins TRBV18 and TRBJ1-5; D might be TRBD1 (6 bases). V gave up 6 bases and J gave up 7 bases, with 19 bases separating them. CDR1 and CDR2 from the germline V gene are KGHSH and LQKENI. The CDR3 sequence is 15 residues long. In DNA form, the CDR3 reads TGTGCCAGCTCCCCGGCGTCACAGGGCCGGCAGCCCCAGCATTTT. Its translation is CASSPASQGRQPQHF.

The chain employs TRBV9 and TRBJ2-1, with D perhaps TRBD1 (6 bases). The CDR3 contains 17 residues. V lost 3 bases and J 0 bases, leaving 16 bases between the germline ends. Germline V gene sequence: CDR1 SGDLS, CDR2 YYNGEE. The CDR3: CASSGRRDTNSYNEQFF. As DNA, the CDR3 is TGTGCCAGCAGCGGCCGCCGGGACACCAACTCCTACAATGAGCAGTTCTTC.

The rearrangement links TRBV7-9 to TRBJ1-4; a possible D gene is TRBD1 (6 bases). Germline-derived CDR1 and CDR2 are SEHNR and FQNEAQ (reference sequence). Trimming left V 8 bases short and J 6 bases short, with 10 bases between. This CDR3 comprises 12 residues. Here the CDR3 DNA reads TGTGCCAGCGATCAGGGGCATGAAAAACTGTTTTTT. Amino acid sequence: CASDQGHEKLFF.

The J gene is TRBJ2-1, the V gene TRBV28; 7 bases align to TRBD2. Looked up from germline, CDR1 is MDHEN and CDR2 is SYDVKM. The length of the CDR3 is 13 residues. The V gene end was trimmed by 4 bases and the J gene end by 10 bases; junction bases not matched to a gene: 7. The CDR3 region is CASSSGLREEQFF. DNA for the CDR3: TGTGCCAGCAGTTCGGGACTGCGGGAGGAGCAGTTCTTC.

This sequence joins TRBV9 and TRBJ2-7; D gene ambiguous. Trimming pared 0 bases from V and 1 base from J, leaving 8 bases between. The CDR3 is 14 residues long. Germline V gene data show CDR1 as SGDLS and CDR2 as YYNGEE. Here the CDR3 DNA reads TGTGCCAGCAGCGTAGACGTCAGTTCCTACGAGCAGTACTTC. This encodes CASSVDVSSYEQYF.

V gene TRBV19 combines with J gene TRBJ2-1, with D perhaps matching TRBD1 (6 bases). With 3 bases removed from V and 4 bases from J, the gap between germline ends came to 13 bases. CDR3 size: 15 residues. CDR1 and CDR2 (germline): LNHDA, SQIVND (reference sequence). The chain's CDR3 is CASSMRGQSYNEQFF. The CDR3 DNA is TGTGCCAGTAGTATGCGCGGACAGTCTTACAATGAGCAGTTCTTC.